The entry below gives a single T cell receptor beta chain sequence along with its context. TCRdb reprocessed the RACE reads with MiXCR, giving one entry per CDR3 protein. The table includes tens of thousands of distinct CDR3 sequences, about 9.4% detected once. The data are from a study of human T cells and chemical hapten exposure. The ends lost 1 base at V and 5 bases at J; junction bases unmatched: 3. Germline values: CDR1 LNHDA, CDR2 SQIVND (reference sequence). The CDR3 sequence is 15 residues long. Time point defined: patch test 2, 6 weeks after DPC sensitization. Described treatment: therapeutic diphenylcyclopropenone sensitization with weekly scalp DPC.

This receptor was identified in a woman aged 45 to 65 with alopecia areata. Some clones in this sample may be carry-over from other donors' samples. J is TRBJ2-1 and V is TRBV19; 9 bases are shared with TRBD2. Sample: whole blood, taken in connection with sensitization to the hapten diphenylcyclopropenone (DPC). The CDR3 protein is CASSIGSGGNNEQFF. CDR3 coding DNA: TGTGCCAGTAGTATAGGTAGCGGGGGCAACAATGAGCAGTTCTTC.